This T cell receptor beta chain was recovered during a study of cytomegalovirus exposure and HLA in healthy donors. Study details: The study's early data release held some 85 million unique TCRs from HLA-typed donors. Overall study results and limits: A prior analysis recorded that most TCR beta V segments were productive about 87% or about 30% of the time.

Primers: 60 Vbeta forward and 13 Jbeta reverse. Some clones are missing from TCRdb's copy, which holds only in-frame ones; the method was immunoSEQ multiplex PCR. The sample has about 140,000 clones; 77% are singletons. Trimming at V came to 2 bases and at J to 2 bases, leaving 9 bases not matched to a gene. The CDR3 runs to 16 residues. Germline CDR1 is MRHNA and CDR2 is SNTAGT. Healthy individuals who donated bone marrow served as the donors. This clone showed up just once. No antigen is known for it. The V gene is TRBV6-4, the J gene TRBJ2-7; 7 bases map to TRBD1. Sequenced material: PBMCs. The sequence came from a female donor in good health and CMV-seronegative. The CDR3 protein is CASSDGLGRGTYEQYF. The CDR3 DNA reads as TGTGCCAGCAGTGACGGTTTAGGCAGGGGGACCTACGAGCAGTACTTC.